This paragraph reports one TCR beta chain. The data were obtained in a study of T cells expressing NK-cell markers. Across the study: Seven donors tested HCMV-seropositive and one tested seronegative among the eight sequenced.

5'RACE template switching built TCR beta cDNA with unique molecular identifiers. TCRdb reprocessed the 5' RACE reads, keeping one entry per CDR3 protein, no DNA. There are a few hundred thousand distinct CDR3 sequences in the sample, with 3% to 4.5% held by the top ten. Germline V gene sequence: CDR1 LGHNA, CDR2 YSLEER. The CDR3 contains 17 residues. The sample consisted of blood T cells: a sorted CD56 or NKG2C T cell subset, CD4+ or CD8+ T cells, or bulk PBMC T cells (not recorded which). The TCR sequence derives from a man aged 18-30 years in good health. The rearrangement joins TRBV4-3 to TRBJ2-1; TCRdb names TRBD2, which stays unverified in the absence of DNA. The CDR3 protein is CASSQDLGAGGFNEQFF.